This T cell receptor (beta chain) was found in a study of liver allograft versus peripheral blood T cells. Study information: Recipients' peripheral blood T cell receptor repertoires were compared with those in transplanted livers.

Whole-study results and caveats: Intragraft liver T cell receptor repertoires reportedly differed from peripheral blood repertoires.

TCRdb processed the reads anew with MiXCR; each CDR3 protein has one entry. The sample shows about 14,000 distinct CDR3 sequences, about 20% of them seen only once. This CDR3 spans 14 amino acids. V was shortened by 8 bases and J by 4 bases, with 17 bases between the two germline ends. This clonotype was seen once. The antigen remains unidentified. The chain joins TRBV12-3 or TRBV12-4 to TRBJ1-1; D may be TRBD1 (6 bases). The TCR sequence derives from a human patient who had a liver transplant. A share of the T cells may be of graft donor origin. In DNA form, the CDR3 reads TGTGCCAGCCGCCCCCAGGGGCCGGGCACTGAAGCTTTCTTT. Translating gives CASRPQGPGTEAFF.